A single sample gave rise to the 12 T cell receptor beta chains below, sequenced in a study of blood T cell repertoires in COVID-19. Assay: immunoSEQ multiplex PCR; the TCRdb copy retains only in-frame clones and omits some. The sample records 200,000 to 250,000 clones, about nine tenths being singletons. The specimen sequenced was peripheral blood. Receptors were obtained from a man between 60 and 75 years old with acute or convalescent COVID-19.

The V call is TRBV19, the J call TRBJ1-5; 7 nucleotides line up with TRBD1. The CDR3 has 14 residues. Germline lookup yields CDR1 LNHDA and CDR2 SQIVND (reference sequence). V was pared by 5 bases and J by 3 bases, with 4 bases of the junction left unmatched. The CDR3 DNA is TGTGCCAGTAGTTCTACAGGGGACAATCAGCCCCAGCATTTT. It yields the protein CASSSTGDNQPQHF.

The chain is built from TRBV6-5 and TRBJ1-1; D not resolved. The CDR3 is made up of 11 amino acids. Trimming took 11 bases from V and 8 from J, leaving 15 bases between them. Germline values: CDR1 MNHEY, CDR2 SVGAGI. The CDR3 region is CAVASGLEAFF. DNA of the CDR3: TGTGCCGTGGCGAGTGGACTCGAAGCTTTCTTT.

In nucleotides, the CDR3 is TGTGCCAGCACCGTTGATCGGGACTACGAGCAGTACTTC. Protein sequence: CASTVDRDYEQYF. J is TRBJ2-7 and V is TRBV6-6; TRBD2 might be the D (5 bases). Germline loops: CDR1 MNHNY, CDR2 SVGAGI (reference sequence). This CDR3 has 13 amino acids. V was clipped by 7 bases and J by 3 bases, with 13 bases between them.

The chain employs TRBV28 and TRBJ1-6, with D perhaps TRBD1 (5 bases). Germline CDR1 is MDHEN and CDR2 is SYDVKM. V lost 6 bases to trimming and J lost 9 bases, with 6 bases between them. The length of the CDR3 is 11 residues. Written as DNA, the CDR3 is TGTGCCAGCAGACAGGTTTCACCCCTCCACTTT. Protein: CASRQVSPLHF.

J is TRBJ2-7 and V is TRBV28; D is possibly TRBD2 (6 bases). CDR1 is MDHEN and CDR2 is SYDVKM in the germline V gene. The V and J ends lost 2 bases and 1 base respectively, with 12 bases between them. This CDR3 comprises 15 residues. The CDR3, as DNA: TGTGCCAGCAGTTTACGGGGGTTATATTCCTACGAGCAGTACTTC. Residues: CASSLRGLYSYEQYF.

This clone was seen more than once but under ten times. V is TRBV7-8 and J is TRBJ1-1; no clear D. The CDR3 runs to 13 residues. Trimming took 8 bases from V and 5 from J, leaving 15 bases between them. Looked up from germline, CDR1 is SGHVS and CDR2 is FQNEAQ. The CDR3 bases are TGTGCCAGCGGTTTGGGAGGTGAAACTGAAGCTTTCTTT. Encoded protein: CASGLGGETEAFF.

This chain links TRBV9 with TRBJ2-7, with 8 nucleotides matching TRBD2. The germline V gene encodes CDR1 SGDLS and CDR2 YYNGEE. Trimming at V came to 3 bases and at J to 0 bases, leaving 5 bases not matched to a gene. The CDR3 consists of 15 residues. This chain's CDR3 is CASSAVSGSSYEQYF. The CDR3 DNA reads as TGTGCCAGCAGCGCCGTAAGCGGGAGCTCCTACGAGCAGTACTTC.

This chain links TRBV25-1 with TRBJ2-4, with D tentatively TRBD2 (5 bases). The V end was cut by 6 bases, the J end by 3 bases, with 15 bases between. There are 15 residues in the CDR3. CDR1 and CDR2 from the germline V gene are MGHDK and SYGVNS. Written as DNA, the CDR3 is TGTGCCAGCAGGGTGTCACCAGGAGGCAAAAACATTCAGTACTTC. Translated: CASRVSPGGKNIQYF. Complete variable domain (other parts from reference TRBV25-1 and TRBJ2-4): EADIYQTPRYLVIGTGKKITLECSQTMGHDKMYWYQQDPGMELHLIHYSYGVNSTEKGDLSSESTVSRIRTEHFPLTLESARPSHTSQYLCASRVSPGGKNIQYFGAGTRLSVL.

V usage is TRBV11-3 and J usage is TRBJ1-4; D uncertain. V gave up 5 bases and J gave up 3 bases, with 16 bases separating them. This CDR3 spans 16 amino acids. CDR1 SGHNT and CDR2 YENEEA come from the germline V gene. DNA for the CDR3: TGTGCCAGCAGCCATAGATACCTTTCGTCTAATGAAAAACTGTTTTTT. Residues: CASSHRYLSSNEKLFF.

V gene TRBV27 combines with J gene TRBJ2-2, with TRBD2 matching 11 bases. Trimming removed 5 bases from V and 5 bases from J; junction bases left unmatched: 4. Germline CDR1 is MNHEY and CDR2 is SMNVEV (reference sequence). This CDR3 spans 15 amino acids. The CDR3 sequence: CASSTGTSGTGELFF. The DNA for the CDR3 is TGTGCCAGCAGTACCGGGACTAGCGGTACCGGGGAGCTGTTTTTT.

Here the CDR3 reads CASGRQGVFATNEKLFF. The CDR3, as DNA: TGTGCCAGCGGTCGTCAGGGGGTATTTGCAACTAATGAAAAACTGTTTTTT. This chain links TRBV6-6 with TRBJ1-4, with 7 nucleotides matching TRBD1. This CDR3 contains 17 residues. J was trimmed by 0 bases and V by 8 bases; bases with no gene match: 12. From germline, CDR1 is MNHNY and CDR2 SVGAGI (reference sequence).

This chain uses TRBV6-2 or TRBV6-3 with TRBJ1-1; D is perhaps TRBD1 (6 bases). V was pared by 0 bases and J by 8 bases, with 10 bases between. This CDR3 has 13 amino acids. Germline-derived CDR1 and CDR2 are MNHEY and SVGEGT. As DNA, the CDR3 is TGTGCCAGCAGTTACTCTGGGGGCCACGAAGCTTTCTTT. The encoded protein is CASSYSGGHEAFF.